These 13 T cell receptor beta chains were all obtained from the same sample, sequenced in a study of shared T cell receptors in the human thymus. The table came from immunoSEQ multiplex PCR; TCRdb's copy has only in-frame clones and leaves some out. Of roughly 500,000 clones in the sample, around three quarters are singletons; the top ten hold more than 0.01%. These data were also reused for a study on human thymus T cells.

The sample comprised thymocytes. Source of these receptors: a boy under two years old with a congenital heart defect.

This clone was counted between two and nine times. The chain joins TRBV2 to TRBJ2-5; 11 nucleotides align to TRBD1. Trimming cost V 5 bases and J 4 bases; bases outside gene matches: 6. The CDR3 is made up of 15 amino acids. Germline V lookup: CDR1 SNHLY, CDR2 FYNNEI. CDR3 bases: TGTGCCAGCAGTACAGGACAGGGGGCGCGAGAGACCCAGTACTTC. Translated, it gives CASSTGQGARETQYF. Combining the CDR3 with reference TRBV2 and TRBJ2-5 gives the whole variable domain EPEVTQTPSHQVTQMGQEVILRCVPISNHLYFYWYRQILGQKVEFLVSFYNNEISEKSEIFDDQFSVERPDGSNFTLKIRSTKLEDSAMYFCASSTGQGARETQYFGPGTRLLVL.

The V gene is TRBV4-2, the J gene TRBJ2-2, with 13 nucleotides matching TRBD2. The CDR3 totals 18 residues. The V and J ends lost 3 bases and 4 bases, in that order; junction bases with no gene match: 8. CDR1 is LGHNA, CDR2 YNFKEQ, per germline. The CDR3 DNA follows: TGTGCCAGCAGCCACGCAAGGACTAGCGGGAGAAGCACCGGGGAGCTGTTTTTT. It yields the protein CASSHARTSGRSTGELFF.

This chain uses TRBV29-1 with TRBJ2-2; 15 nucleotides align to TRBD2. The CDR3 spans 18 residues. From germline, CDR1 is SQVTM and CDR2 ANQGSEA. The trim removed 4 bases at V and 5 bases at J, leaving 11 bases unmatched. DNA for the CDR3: TGCAGCGTTGGGACTAGCGGGAGGGGGAGAATCTTAACCGGGGAGCTGTTTTTT. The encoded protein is CSVGTSGRGRILTGELFF.

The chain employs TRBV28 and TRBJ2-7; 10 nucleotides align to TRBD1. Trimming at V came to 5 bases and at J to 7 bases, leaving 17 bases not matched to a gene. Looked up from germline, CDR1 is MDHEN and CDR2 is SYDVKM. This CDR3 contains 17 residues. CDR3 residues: CASSTTGGPHTKGEQYF. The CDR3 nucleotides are TGTGCCAGCAGTACGACAGGGGGCCCGCATACGAAGGGGGAGCAGTACTTC.

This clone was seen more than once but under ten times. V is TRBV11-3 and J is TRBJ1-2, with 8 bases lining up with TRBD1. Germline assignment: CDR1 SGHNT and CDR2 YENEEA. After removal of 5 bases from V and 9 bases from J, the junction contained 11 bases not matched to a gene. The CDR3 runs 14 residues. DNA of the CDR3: TGTGCCAGCAGCCCAGGGCAGGGGGCGAGGAGCTACACCTTC. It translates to CASSPGQGARSYTF.

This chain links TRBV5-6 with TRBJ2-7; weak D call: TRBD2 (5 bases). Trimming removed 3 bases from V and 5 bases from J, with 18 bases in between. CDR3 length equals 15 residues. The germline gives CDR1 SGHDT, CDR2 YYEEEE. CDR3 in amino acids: CASSSYPTGNNEQYF. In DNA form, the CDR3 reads TGTGCCAGCAGCTCGTACCCGACGGGGAACAACGAGCAGTACTTC.

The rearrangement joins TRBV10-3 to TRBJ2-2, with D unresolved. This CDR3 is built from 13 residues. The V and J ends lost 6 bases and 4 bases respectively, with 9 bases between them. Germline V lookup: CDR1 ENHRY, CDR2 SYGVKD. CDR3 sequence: CAIRRWSTGELFF. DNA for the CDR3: TGTGCCATCAGGCGATGGAGCACCGGGGAGCTGTTTTTT.

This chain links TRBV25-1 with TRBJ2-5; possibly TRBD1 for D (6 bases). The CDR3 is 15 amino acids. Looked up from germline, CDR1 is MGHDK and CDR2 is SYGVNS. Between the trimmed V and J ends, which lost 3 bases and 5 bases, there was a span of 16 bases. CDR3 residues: CASSEGPGAEETQYF. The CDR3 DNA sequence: TGTGCCAGCAGTGAGGGTCCAGGGGCCGAGGAGACCCAGTACTTC.

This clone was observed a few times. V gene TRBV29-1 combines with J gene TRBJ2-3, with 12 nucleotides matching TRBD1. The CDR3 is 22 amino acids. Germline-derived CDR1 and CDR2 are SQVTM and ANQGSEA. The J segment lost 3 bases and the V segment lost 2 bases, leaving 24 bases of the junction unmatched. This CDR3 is CSVEMATVGTGGVEDRTDTQYF. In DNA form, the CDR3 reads TGCAGCGTTGAAATGGCCACGGTTGGGACAGGGGGCGTGGAGGACCGAACAGATACGCAGTATTTT.

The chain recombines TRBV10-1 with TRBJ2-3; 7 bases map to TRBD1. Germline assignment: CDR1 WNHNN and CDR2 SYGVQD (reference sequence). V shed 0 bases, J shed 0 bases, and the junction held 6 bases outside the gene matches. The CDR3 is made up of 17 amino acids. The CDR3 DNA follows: TGCGCCAGCAGTGAGTCTACGGGACAGAGTAGCACAGATACGCAGTATTTT. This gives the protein CASSESTGQSSTDTQYF.

For the CDR3, the DNA is TGTGCCAGCAGCTTAGTTCGGGACACCGCCTACGAGCAGTACTTC. Translated, it gives CASSLVRDTAYEQYF. V gene TRBV7-2 combines with J gene TRBJ2-7; tentative D call: TRBD1 (6 bases). CDR3 length equals 15 residues. Trimming removed 1 base from V and 2 bases from J, with 12 bases in between. The germline CDR1 and CDR2 sequences are SGHTA and FQGNSA.

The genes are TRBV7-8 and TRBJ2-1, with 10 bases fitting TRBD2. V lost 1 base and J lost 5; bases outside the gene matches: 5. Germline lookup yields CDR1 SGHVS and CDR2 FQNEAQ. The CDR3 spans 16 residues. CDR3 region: CASSLVLAGPHNEQFF. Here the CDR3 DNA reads TGTGCCAGCAGCTTAGTACTAGCGGGACCTCACAATGAGCAGTTCTTC.

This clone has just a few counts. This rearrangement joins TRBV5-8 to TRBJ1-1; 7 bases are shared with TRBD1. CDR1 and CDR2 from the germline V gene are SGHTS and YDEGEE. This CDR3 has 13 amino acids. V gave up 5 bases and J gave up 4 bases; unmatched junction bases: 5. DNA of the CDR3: TGTGCCAGCAGACTGACAGGGATCACTGAAGCTTTCTTT. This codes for CASRLTGITEAFF.